Below, 20 T cell receptor beta chains from the same sample are listed, as sequenced in a study of sequential checkpoint blockade in melanoma. Assay used: immunoSEQ multiplex PCR; TCRdb lists only in-frame clones, some missing. The table lists 35,000 to 50,000 clones, approximately 90% of them singletons, with 12% in the top ten. Noted treatment: randomized to nivolumab then ipilimumab (arm A) or the reverse (arm B). This specimen consisted of CD8+ T cells sorted from blood (inferred from file names), obtained from a patient given nivolumab and ipilimumab in sequence. The receptors come from a human donor with melanoma.

The table lists this clone with a count of one. V and J are TRBV7-2 and TRBJ2-2, with TRBD1 matching over 7 bases. Germline V gives CDR1 SGHTA, CDR2 FQGNSA. V lost 3 bases and J lost 13; bases outside the gene matches: 5. The CDR3 consists of 12 residues. The CDR3 nucleotides read TGTGCCAGCAGCTTCGACAGGGCTGTGCTGTTTTTT. Translated, it gives CASSFDRAVLFF.

The gene calls are TRBV30 and TRBJ2-7; TRBD2 is a possible D gene (7 bases). The germline V gene encodes CDR1 GTSNPN and CDR2 SVGIG (reference sequence). V was shortened by 0 bases and J by 6 bases, with 15 bases between the two germline ends. CDR3 length equals 14 residues. CDR3 in amino acids: CAWSVGGARTEQYF. CDR3 nucleotide sequence: TGTGCCTGGAGTGTAGGGGGGGCGCGGACCGAGCAGTACTTC.

The V call is TRBV4-2, the J call TRBJ1-1; TRBD1 is a possible D gene (5 bases). Per germline, CDR1 LGHNA and CDR2 YNFKEQ. With 1 base removed from V and 0 bases from J, the gap between germline ends came to 21 bases. The CDR3 length is 19 residues. The CDR3 DNA reads TGTGCCAGCAGCCAAGCCACCGGTATTTGGGGGGAGATGAACACTGAAGCTTTCTTT. It is translated as CASSQATGIWGEMNTEAFF.

This clone appeared a single time. In nucleotides, the CDR3 is TGTGCCAGCAGTGAAGCGGGGACTAGGGTCTACGAGCAGTACGTC. Translated, it gives CASSEAGTRVYEQYV. The chain combines TRBV2 with TRBJ2-7, with TRBD2 matching 8 bases. Per germline, CDR1 SNHLY and CDR2 FYNNEI. The CDR3 consists of 15 residues. With V trimmed by 0 bases and J by 3 bases, 4 bases remained unmatched.

The chain joins TRBV12-5 to TRBJ1-2; no firm D call. CDR3 size: 13 residues. Germline CDR1 LGHNT, CDR2 FRNRAP. Trimming took 7 bases from V and 4 from J, leaving 13 bases between them. This CDR3 reads CASAVGSSYGYTF. CDR3 bases: TGTGCTAGTGCCGTAGGGAGTTCCTATGGCTACACCTTC. The full variable domain, rest sourced from reference TRBV12-5 and TRBJ1-2, is DARVTQTPRHKVTEMGQEVTMRCQPILGHNTVFWYRQTMMQGLELLAYFRNRAPLDDSGMPKDRFSAEMPDATLATLKIQPSEPRDSAVYFCASAVGSSYGYTFGSGTRLTVV.

The V gene is TRBV4-3, the J gene TRBJ2-1; 7 bases are a match to TRBD2. Germline-derived CDR1 and CDR2 are LGHNA and YSLEER. This CDR3 is built from 13 residues. Losses at the gene ends were 1 base for V and 9 bases for J; bases not matched to a gene: 3. This CDR3 reads CASSQGGGSEQFF. CDR3 DNA: TGCGCCAGCAGCCAAGGGGGAGGGAGTGAGCAGTTCTTC.

V usage is TRBV23-1 and J usage is TRBJ2-7; perhaps TRBD1 as D (6 bases). TRBV23-1 is an ORF, with its function uncertain. Trimming shortened V by 4 bases and J by 4 bases, and 32 bases separated the two germline ends. This CDR3 region has 20 residues. CDR3 in DNA: TGCGCCAGCAGTCGATCATTAGGGGTGCGGGCCAGGGGTCAAGAGTACGAGCAGTACGTC. Encoded protein: CASSRSLGVRARGQEYEQYV.

This chain joins TRBV10-1 and TRBJ2-1; 12 bases are shared with TRBD2. V gave up 0 bases and J gave up 9 bases; unmatched junction bases: 9. CDR1 and CDR2 (germline): WNHNN, SYGVQD (reference sequence). This CDR3 contains 17 residues. CDR3 region: CASSESTGLAGNGEQFF. The DNA for the CDR3 is TGCGCCAGCAGTGAGTCGACCGGACTAGCGGGAAATGGTGAGCAGTTCTTC.

The V call is TRBV14, the J call TRBJ1-5; D might be TRBD1 (5 bases). Germline values: CDR1 SGHDN, CDR2 FVKESK. The CDR3 sequence is 14 residues long. The V end was cut by 4 bases, the J end by 1 base, with 8 bases between. CDR3 nucleotide sequence: TGTGCCAGCAGCCCGGGGGGGAGCAATCAGCCCCAGCATTTT. This translates into CASSPGGSNQPQHF.

V gene TRBV4-1 combines with J gene TRBJ2-7, with a tentative D call TRBD2 (6 bases). V was clipped by 3 bases and J by 3 bases, with 9 bases between them. The CDR3 is 13 amino acids. Germline V gives CDR1 MGHRA, CDR2 YSYEKL. Here the CDR3 reads CASSQGLLYEQYF. The CDR3 DNA follows: TGCGCCAGCAGCCAGGGACTCCTCTACGAGCAGTACTTC.

As to this clone: No DNA is shown, since the ends of the CDR3 on it are uncertain; the CDR3 is the one TCRdb lists. The J gene is TRBJ2-7, the V gene TRBV28; the table's TRBD1 call for D was not verified on the DNA. Germline values: CDR1 MDHEN, CDR2 SYDVKM. The CDR3 comprises 16 residues, both ends counted. The CDR3 region is CASSSSGQLGSYEQYV.

This clone has more than one count but fewer than ten. The gene calls are TRBV16 and TRBJ1-4; possibly TRBD1 for D (6 bases). Germline CDR1 KGHSY, CDR2 FQNENV. The V end lost 4 bases, the J end lost 6 bases, and 12 bases lay between the germline ends. There are 14 residues in the CDR3. CDR3 nucleotides: TGTGCCAGCAGCCCCAGGGGATACGATGAAAAACTGTTTTTT. Protein: CASSPRGYDEKLFF.

The chain has TRBV4-1 and TRBJ2-7; 7 positions agree with TRBD2. This CDR3 has 15 residues. Germline loops: CDR1 MGHRA, CDR2 YSYEKL. With V trimmed by 0 bases and J by 3 bases, 5 bases remained unmatched. The CDR3 loop reads CASSQEGLVYYEQYF. CDR3 bases: TGCGCCAGCAGCCAAGAAGGACTAGTTTACTACGAGCAGTACTTC.

The J gene is TRBJ2-7, the V gene TRBV29-1; possibly TRBD1 for D (6 bases). V lost 3 bases and J lost 7, with 13 bases in between. Looked up from germline, CDR1 is SQVTM and CDR2 is ANQGSEA. CDR3 length: 12 amino acids. The CDR3 here is CSVDLDSEEQYF. The CDR3 DNA reads as TGCAGCGTTGACTTGGACAGTGAAGAGCAGTACTTC.

This clone was found once. V is TRBV6-5 and J is TRBJ2-3; no firm D call. Germline V gene sequence: CDR1 MNHEY, CDR2 SVGAGI. The CDR3 contains 14 residues. V was pared by 5 bases and J by 2 bases, with 11 bases between. CDR3 bases: TGTGCCAGCAGTCCCTATCGAGACACAGATACGCAGTATTTT. Amino acids: CASSPYRDTDTQYF.

This rearrangement joins TRBV10-1 to TRBJ1-3; perhaps TRBD1 as D (6 bases). Deletions cut 6 bases from V and 0 bases from J, with 12 bases between. Germline V gives CDR1 WNHNN, CDR2 SYGVQD (reference sequence). There are 15 residues in the CDR3. CDR3 nucleotide sequence: TGCGCCAGCAGGGCCGACAGGACCTCTGGAAACACCATATATTTT. Translating it yields CASRADRTSGNTIYF.

The chain joins TRBV9 to TRBJ2-2; D possibly corresponds to TRBD1 (6 bases). This CDR3 region has 15 residues. V lost 4 bases, J lost 7 bases, and 17 bases lay in between. CDR1 and CDR2 (germline): SGDLS, YYNGEE. This CDR3 reads CASSPNQGWGGELFF. The CDR3 nucleotides are TGTGCCAGCAGCCCCAACCAGGGGTGGGGCGGGGAGCTGTTTTTT.

The rearrangement joins TRBV11-2 to TRBJ2-7; 7 nucleotides match TRBD1. This CDR3 region has 13 residues. The germline CDR1 and CDR2 sequences are SGHAT and FQNNGV. V shed 4 bases and J 4 bases; nucleotides not matched to a gene: 4. The CDR3 reads CASSSGTAYEQYV. The CDR3 region has the DNA TGTGCCAGCAGCTCCGGGACAGCTTACGAGCAGTACGTC.

This rearrangement joins TRBV2 to TRBJ1-5; no firm D call. This CDR3 has 13 amino acids. Germline loops: CDR1 SNHLY, CDR2 FYNNEI. V was clipped by 3 bases and J by 6 bases, with 9 bases between them. CDR3 bases: TGTGCCAGCAGTGAGTTCGCGGGTCAGCCCCAGCATTTT. Residues: CASSEFAGQPQHF.

As DNA, the CDR3 is TGTGCCAGCAGCCCCGGCGGGGCCTACGAGCAGTACTTC. Amino acids: CASSPGGAYEQYF. The rearrangement uses TRBV9 and TRBJ2-7; tentatively, D is TRBD2 (6 bases). This CDR3 is 13 amino acids long. Trimming removed 4 bases from V and 2 bases from J, with 10 bases in between. CDR1 and CDR2 (germline): SGDLS, YYNGEE.